One sample yielded the 22 T cell receptor beta chains listed below, sequenced in a study of T cell responses to AZD1222 COVID-19 vaccine. Some clones are missing from TCRdb's copy, which holds only in-frame ones; the method was immunoSEQ multiplex PCR. In the table there are 130,000 to 150,000 clones, approximately 93% of which are singletons. The sequencing used peripheral blood, collected after recovery from COVID-19. The receptors derive from an adult who had recovered from COVID-19.

This chain uses TRBV5-5 with TRBJ2-4; D tentatively reads TRBD1 or TRBD2 (5 bases each). The V end was cut by 2 bases, the J end by 3 bases, with 12 bases between. The germline V gene has CDR1 SGHKS and CDR2 YYEKEE (reference sequence). The CDR3 contains 15 residues. For the CDR3, the DNA is TGTGCCAGCAGCTTTAGTGGGGGTAACAAAAACATTCAGTACTTC. Protein product: CASSFSGGNKNIQYF.

The gene calls are TRBV30 and TRBJ1-2, with TRBD1 matching 7 bases. This CDR3 has 12 amino acids. Germline trimming cut 7 bases from V and 8 bases from J; bases unmatched to any gene: 10. Germline V gene lookup returns CDR1 GTSNPN and CDR2 SVGIG (reference sequence). As DNA, the CDR3 is TGTGCCTCCCGGACAGGCGGGGGCGGCTACACCTTC. Translation gives CASRTGGGGYTF.

This chain connects TRBV2 to TRBJ1-4; D call uncertain. This CDR3 is 14 amino acids long. Trimming cost V 7 bases and J 0 bases, with 9 bases left between them. Germline V gene lookup returns CDR1 SNHLY and CDR2 FYNNEI. For the CDR3, the DNA is TGTGCCAGCAACAGCCTTGCAACTAATGAAAAACTGTTTTTT. Protein sequence: CASNSLATNEKLFF. The whole variable domain, filled in from reference TRBV2 and TRBJ1-4, reads EPEVTQTPSHQVTQMGQEVILRCVPISNHLYFYWYRQILGQKVEFLVSFYNNEISEKSEIFDDQFSVERPDGSNFTLKIRSTKLEDSAMYFCASNSLATNEKLFFGSGTQLSVL.

This chain connects TRBV2 to TRBJ1-2; TRBD1 matches 9 bases. CDR1 and CDR2 from the germline V gene are SNHLY and FYNNEI. The CDR3 loop spans 13 amino acids. J lost 1 base, V lost 9 bases, and 3 bases had no gene match. CDR3 bases: TGTGCCAGAAGGGACAGGGATAACTATGGCTACACCTTC. This codes for CARRDRDNYGYTF.

The chain combines TRBV5-1 with TRBJ1-3, with 7 bases aligning to TRBD1. The ends lost 1 base at V and 3 bases at J; junction bases unmatched: 4. The germline gives CDR1 SGHRS, CDR2 YFSETQ. This CDR3 region has 15 residues. The CDR3 bases are TGCGCCAGCAGCTTGTACAGGGGAGGTGGAAACACCATATATTTT. Encoded protein: CASSLYRGGGNTIYF.

The genes are TRBV12-3 or TRBV12-4 and TRBJ1-2; D is possibly TRBD1 (6 bases). Trimming cost V 5 bases and J 14 bases, with 18 bases left between them. The CDR3 contains 12 residues. As DNA, the CDR3 is TGTGCCAGCAGTGGTACAGGGAGTTCGGTTACCTTC. Encoded protein: CASSGTGSSVTF.

DNA of the CDR3: TGCGCCAGCAGCCAAGAAGCTGTACCTAGCGGGAGTCTTTTCGAGCAGTACTTC. Translating it yields CASSQEAVPSGSLFEQYF. The chain joins TRBV4-1 to TRBJ2-7; 10 bases are shared with TRBD2. The CDR3 loop spans 18 amino acids. Trimming cost V 0 bases and J 6 bases; bases outside gene matches: 14. From germline, CDR1 is MGHRA and CDR2 YSYEKL.

The rearrangement links TRBV2 to TRBJ2-7; 14 bases map to TRBD2. CDR1 and CDR2 from the germline V gene are SNHLY and FYNNEI. Trimming at V came to 4 bases and at J to 3 bases, leaving 11 bases not matched to a gene. The CDR3 runs 18 residues. Written as DNA, the CDR3 is TGTGCCAGCAGTGTTCTATCCGGGACTAGCGGGAGAAGCTACGAGCAGTACTTC. Its protein product is CASSVLSGTSGRSYEQYF.

This clone was counted a single time. The V gene is TRBV18, the J gene TRBJ1-4; a possible D gene is TRBD1 (6 bases). Trimming left V 2 bases short and J 2 bases short, with 12 bases between. The CDR3 is 16 amino acids. Germline V gives CDR1 KGHSH, CDR2 LQKENI. In DNA, the CDR3 is TGTGCCAGCTCACCAGGGACACAAGCGACTAATGAAAAACTGTTTTTT. Its protein is CASSPGTQATNEKLFF.

This chain links TRBV27 with TRBJ1-1; TRBD1 aligns across 9 bases. This CDR3 spans 15 amino acids. The germline V gene encodes CDR1 MNHEY and CDR2 SMNVEV (reference sequence). V gave up 5 bases and J gave up 5 bases; unmatched junction bases: 9. Here the CDR3 reads CASSGPGQGGTEAFF. DNA for the CDR3: TGTGCCAGCAGTGGGCCGGGACAGGGAGGGACTGAAGCTTTCTTT.

V gene TRBV18 combines with J gene TRBJ2-2, with 10 nucleotides matching TRBD2. The CDR3 is 16 amino acids. Germline-derived CDR1 and CDR2 are KGHSH and LQKENI. V trimming: 6 bases; J trimming: 4 bases; junction bases outside the gene matches: 8. CDR3 region: CASSGLAVLGTGELFF. CDR3 in DNA: TGTGCCAGCTCCGGACTAGCGGTACTGGGCACCGGGGAGCTGTTTTTT.

The chain is built from TRBV11-2 and TRBJ1-2; D is possibly TRBD1 (6 bases). From germline, CDR1 is SGHAT and CDR2 FQNNGV. CDR3 length: 14 amino acids. Trimming pared 5 bases from V and 4 bases from J, leaving 14 bases between. The DNA for the CDR3 is TGTGCCAGCAGCGGACAGATTGGGACCTATGGCTACACCTTC. Translated: CASSGQIGTYGYTF.

This clone occurred a few times. The J gene is TRBJ2-7, the V gene TRBV4-2; TRBD2 matches 8 bases. CDR3 size: 15 residues. Germline CDR1 and CDR2: LGHNA and YNFKEQ. V lost 0 bases to trimming and J lost 0 bases; unmatched junction nucleotides: 1. CDR3 nucleotides: TGTGCCAGCAGCCAAGATCTAGCGGGCTCCTACGAGCAGTACTTC. The encoded protein is CASSQDLAGSYEQYF.

This sequence joins TRBV27 and TRBJ1-3, with a tentative D call TRBD1 (5 bases). The CDR3 runs 14 residues. V lost 4 bases and J 4 bases, leaving 11 bases between the germline ends. Germline values: CDR1 MNHEY, CDR2 SMNVEV (reference sequence). The CDR3 bases are TGTGCCAGCAGTTCCAGGGTTGAAGGAAACACCATATATTTT. Translation: CASSSRVEGNTIYF.

The count of this clone is one. The V and J genes are TRBV5-6 and TRBJ2-5; no clear D. CDR3 length: 12 residues. Germline CDR1 and CDR2: SGHDT and YYEEEE. The germline V and J ends were trimmed by 0 bases and 7 bases, with 7 bases remaining between them. The CDR3 here is CASSLGGRTQYF. In nucleotides, the CDR3 is TGTGCCAGCAGCTTGGGAGGAAGGACCCAGTACTTC.

This clone has just one count. The V gene is TRBV13, the J gene TRBJ2-1; TRBD2 matches 9 bases. Germline CDR1 reads PRHDT; CDR2 reads FYEKMQ (reference sequence). The CDR3 loop spans 18 amino acids. J was trimmed by 4 bases and V by 0 bases; bases with no gene match: 10. CDR3 in amino acids: CASSLGGNGGRAYNEQFF. The CDR3 nucleotides are TGTGCCAGCAGCTTAGGGGGGAACGGCGGGAGGGCGTACAATGAGCAGTTCTTC.

V and J are TRBV5-1 and TRBJ2-2, with 7 nucleotides matching TRBD2. CDR3 length equals 16 residues. V lost 3 bases, J lost 3 bases, and 8 bases stayed unmatched. Germline V lookup: CDR1 SGHRS, CDR2 YFSETQ. The CDR3 DNA follows: TGCGCCAGCAGCTCGTCCGGGACTACCTACACCGGGGAGCTGTTTTTT. Residues: CASSSSGTTYTGELFF.

The J gene is TRBJ1-2, the V gene TRBV5-5; D not resolved. CDR1 is SGHKS, CDR2 YYEKEE, per germline (reference sequence). The CDR3 spans 13 residues. Trimming removed 5 bases from V and 8 bases from J, with 16 bases in between. This CDR3 is CASRSDPAEGYTF. The CDR3 region has the DNA TGTGCCAGCAGATCCGACCCAGCGGAGGGCTACACCTTC.

The count of this clone is one. The CDR3 loop reads CASSMYINTGELFF. CDR3 nucleotides: TGTGCCAGTAGTATGTACATCAACACCGGGGAGCTGTTTTTT. The chain recombines TRBV19 with TRBJ2-2; D gene uncertain. CDR1 is LNHDA and CDR2 is SQIVND in the germline V gene (reference sequence). The CDR3 runs to 14 residues. V was trimmed by 3 bases and J by 2 bases, leaving 7 bases between them.

The V and J genes are TRBV3-1 (or the pseudogene TRBV3-2) and TRBJ2-7; weak D call: TRBD1 (6 bases). Germline V lookup: CDR1 LGHDT, CDR2 YNNKEL (reference sequence). This CDR3 region has 16 residues. V lost 3 bases and J lost 2, with 17 bases in between. The CDR3 protein is CASSHASGVLTYEQYF. CDR3 sequence (DNA): TGTGCCAGCAGCCACGCCTCAGGGGTTTTAACCTACGAGCAGTACTTC.

This clone showed up just once. The rearrangement joins TRBV7-9 to TRBJ2-7; D ambiguous. CDR1 is SEHNR, CDR2 FQNEAQ, per germline (reference sequence). The V end was cut by 4 bases, the J end by 0 bases, with 16 bases between. This CDR3 contains 16 residues. CDR3 DNA sequence: TGTGCCAGCAGCTCCCCCCCCGGAGAGAGCTCCTACGAGCAGTACTTC. It encodes CASSSPPGESSYEQYF.

The V and J genes are TRBV3-1 (or the pseudogene TRBV3-2) and TRBJ1-5; 8 positions agree with TRBD1. Germline CDR1 and CDR2: LGHDT and YNNKEL (reference sequence). This CDR3 is built from 14 residues. The trim removed 4 bases at V and 6 bases at J, leaving 5 bases unmatched. CDR3: CASSLTGEGQPQHF. The CDR3 DNA reads as TGTGCCAGCAGCCTGACAGGGGAGGGTCAGCCCCAGCATTTT.